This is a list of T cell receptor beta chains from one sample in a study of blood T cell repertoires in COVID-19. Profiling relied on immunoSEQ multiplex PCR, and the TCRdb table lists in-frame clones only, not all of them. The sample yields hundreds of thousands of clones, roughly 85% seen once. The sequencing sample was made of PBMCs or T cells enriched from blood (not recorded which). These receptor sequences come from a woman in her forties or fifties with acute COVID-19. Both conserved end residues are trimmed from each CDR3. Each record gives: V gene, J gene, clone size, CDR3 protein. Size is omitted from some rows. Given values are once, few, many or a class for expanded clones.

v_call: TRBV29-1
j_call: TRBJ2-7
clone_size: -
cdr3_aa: SVGLTGQPYEQY

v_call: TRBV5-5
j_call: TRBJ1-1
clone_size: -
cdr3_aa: ASSLGGQRNTEAF

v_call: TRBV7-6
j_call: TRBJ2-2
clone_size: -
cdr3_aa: ASSPRTLANTGELF

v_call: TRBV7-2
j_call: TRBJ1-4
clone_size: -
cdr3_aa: ASSSGGSNEKLF

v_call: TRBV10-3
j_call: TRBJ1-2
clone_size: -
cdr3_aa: AISSGQTNYGYT

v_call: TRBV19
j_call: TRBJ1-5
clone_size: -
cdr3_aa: ASSPGQGGSNQPQH

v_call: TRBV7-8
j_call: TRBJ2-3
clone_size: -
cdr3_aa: ASRTTGQGGTDTQY

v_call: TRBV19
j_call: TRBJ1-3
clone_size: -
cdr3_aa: ASSILSSGNTIY

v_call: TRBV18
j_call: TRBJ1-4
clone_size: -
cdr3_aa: ASSPRQSNEKLF

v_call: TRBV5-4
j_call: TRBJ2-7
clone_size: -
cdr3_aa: ASSLAWGGLNEQY

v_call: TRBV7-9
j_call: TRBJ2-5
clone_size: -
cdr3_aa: ASSTTGKETQY

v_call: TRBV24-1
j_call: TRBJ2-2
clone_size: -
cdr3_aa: ATSDLGGTGELF

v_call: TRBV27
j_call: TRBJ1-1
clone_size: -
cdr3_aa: ASSFSRGRNEAF

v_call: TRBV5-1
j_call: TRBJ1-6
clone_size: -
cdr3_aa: ASRFGTGGVNSPLH

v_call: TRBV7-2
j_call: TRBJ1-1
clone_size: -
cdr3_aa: ASSPPRRGSDTEAF

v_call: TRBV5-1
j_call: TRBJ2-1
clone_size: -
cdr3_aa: ASSPGLAGGIYNEQF

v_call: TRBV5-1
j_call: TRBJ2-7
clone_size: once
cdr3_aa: ASSLPAGATYEQY

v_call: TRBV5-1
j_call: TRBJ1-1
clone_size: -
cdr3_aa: ASSLGTGVMNTEAF

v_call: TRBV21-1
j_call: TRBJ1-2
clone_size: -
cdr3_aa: ASSSHYRDRGPEDYGYT

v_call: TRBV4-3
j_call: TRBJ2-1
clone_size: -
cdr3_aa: ASSQEQWRSNEQF

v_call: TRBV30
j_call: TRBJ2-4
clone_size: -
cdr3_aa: AWSVTSGGKNIQY

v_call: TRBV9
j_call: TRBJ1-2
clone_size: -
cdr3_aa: ASSVEDVRGYT

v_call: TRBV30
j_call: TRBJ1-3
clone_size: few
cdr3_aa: ACLGTPSIY

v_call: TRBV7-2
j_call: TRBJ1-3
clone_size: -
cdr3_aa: ASSLATGVGGNTIY

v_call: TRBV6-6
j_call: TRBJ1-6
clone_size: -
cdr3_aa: ASRGGGVNSPLH

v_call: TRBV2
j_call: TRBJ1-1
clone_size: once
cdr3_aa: ASSSTPNTEAF

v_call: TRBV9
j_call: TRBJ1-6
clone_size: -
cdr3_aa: ASSVDRIASYNSPLH

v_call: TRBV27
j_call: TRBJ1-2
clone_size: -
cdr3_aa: ASSLWAGKNGYT

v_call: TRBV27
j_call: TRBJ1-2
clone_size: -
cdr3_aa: ASRREPGQNYGYT

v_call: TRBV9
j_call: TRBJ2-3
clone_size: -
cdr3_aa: ASSVTGDVTDTQY

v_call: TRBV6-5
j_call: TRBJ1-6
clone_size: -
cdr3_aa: AGNDRNLRTPLH

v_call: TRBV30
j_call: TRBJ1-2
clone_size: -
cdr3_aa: AWRGAGSRYGYT

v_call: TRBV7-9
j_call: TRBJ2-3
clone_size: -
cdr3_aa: ASSLGLLSADTQY

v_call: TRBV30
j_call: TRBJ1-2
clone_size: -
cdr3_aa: AWRDRGGFGYT

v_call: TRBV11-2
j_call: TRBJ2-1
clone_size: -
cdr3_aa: ASRTQGKLDEQF

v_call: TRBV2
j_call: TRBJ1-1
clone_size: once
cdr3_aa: ASSPQGGTEAF

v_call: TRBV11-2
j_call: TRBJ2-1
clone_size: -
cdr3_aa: ASSQLGVDNEQF

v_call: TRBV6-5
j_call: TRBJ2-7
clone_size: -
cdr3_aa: ATRRTAYSYEQY

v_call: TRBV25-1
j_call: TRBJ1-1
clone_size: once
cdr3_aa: ASSERGSAF

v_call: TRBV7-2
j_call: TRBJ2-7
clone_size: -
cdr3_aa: ASSPRGSSYEQY

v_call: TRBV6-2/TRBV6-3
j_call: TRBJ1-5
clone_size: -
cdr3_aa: ASSEGQPQH

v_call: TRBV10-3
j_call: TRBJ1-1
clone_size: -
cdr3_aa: ATETGERTEAF

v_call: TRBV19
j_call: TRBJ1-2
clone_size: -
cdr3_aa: ASTPGTADYGYT

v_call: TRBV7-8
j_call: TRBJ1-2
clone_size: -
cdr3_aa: ASSLVFVGGQIYGYT

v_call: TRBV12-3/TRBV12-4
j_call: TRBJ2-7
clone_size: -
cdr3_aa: ASSWSGGHEQY

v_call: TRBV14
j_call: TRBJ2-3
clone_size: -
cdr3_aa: ASSQDRGGGATDTQY

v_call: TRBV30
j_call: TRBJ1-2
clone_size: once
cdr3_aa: AWSVDSSRYGYT

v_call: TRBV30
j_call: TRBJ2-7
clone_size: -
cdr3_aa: AWAPPTGNYEQY

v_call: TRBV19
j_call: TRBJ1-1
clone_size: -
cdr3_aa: ASSIDTGTEAF

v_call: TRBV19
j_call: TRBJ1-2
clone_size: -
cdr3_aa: ASSIDRRDYGYT

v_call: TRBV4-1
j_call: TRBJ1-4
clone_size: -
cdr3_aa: ASSQGPQSGTVF

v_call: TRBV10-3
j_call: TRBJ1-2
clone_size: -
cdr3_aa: AISESAVSHGYT

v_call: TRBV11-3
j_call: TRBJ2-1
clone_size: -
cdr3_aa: ASSSDLQNNNEQF

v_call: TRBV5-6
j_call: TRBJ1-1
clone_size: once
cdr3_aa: ASSWRANTEAF